This TCR beta chain was sequenced in a study of CD8 T cells in Susac syndrome. When the RNA was reverse transcribed, random hexamers were used with an input of roughly 0.45 to 1 ug. TCRdb independently ran MiXCR on the immunoSEQ multiplex PCR reads; one entry per CDR3 protein. The data contain hundreds of thousands of distinct CDR3 sequences, over 75% of them seen just once; the ten biggest clones take up 0.18%. V lost 0 bases, J lost 0 bases, and 2 bases stayed unmatched. The CDR3 sequence is 16 residues long. Germline V lookup: CDR1 LNHDA, CDR2 SQIVND (reference sequence). This chain uses TRBV19 with TRBJ2-1; TRBD2 aligns across 7 bases. The sequencing input was CD8+ T cells from PBMCs. This TCR was sampled from a human donor with multiple sclerosis. CDR3 in amino acids: CASSIDLAASYNEQFF. The CDR3 DNA reads TGTGCCAGTAGTATAGATCTAGCGGCCTCCTACAATGAGCAGTTCTTC.